Listed below are T cell receptor beta chains from one sample, sequenced in a study of T cell repertoires in cytomegalovirus infection. MiXCR was run by TCRdb on the reads, yielding one entry per CDR3 protein. Found here are around 770,000 distinct CDR3 sequences, almost 30% of them singletons; the top ten hold under 15%. For these receptors, no antigen is known. The sample here was cultured CD8+ T cells from PBMCs, taken from culture after CMV antigen stimulation. These receptors were collected from a human donor in good health (CMV status not recorded). Some clones in this sample may be carry-over from other donors' samples. The CDR3 runs from the conserved cysteine through the conserved F or W. D genes are given only for firm matches. Part of the rows lack a size; the others show once, few, many or a class for expanded clones.

v_call	d_call	clone_size	j_call	cdr3_aa	cdr3_nt
TRBV7-4	TRBD2	.	TRBJ2-7	CASSPGTSLTYEQYF	TGTGCCAGCAGCCCGGGGACTAGCCTGACCTACGAGCAGTACTTC
TRBV10-3	TRBD2	few	TRBJ2-7	CAILSALSGGEGYEQYF	TGTGCCATCTTATCGGCTTTGAGCGGGGGTGAGGGATACGAGCAGTACTTC
TRBV12-3/TRBV12-4	.	many	TRBJ2-1	CASSFGRYNEQFF	TGTGCCAGCAGTTTCGGCAGATACAATGAGCAGTTCTTC
TRBV29-1	.	.	TRBJ2-7	CSFSFQSDEQYF	TGCAGCTTCTCTTTTCAATCAGACGAGCAGTACTTC
TRBV20-1	TRBD1	.	TRBJ1-1	CSARDRTGGWTEAFF	TGCAGTGCTAGAGATCGGACAGGGGGATGGACTGAAGCTTTCTTT
TRBV7-9	TRBD1	many	TRBJ1-3	CARQGAVGNTIYF	TGTGCGAGGCAGGGGGCCGTTGGAAACACCATATATTTT
TRBV19	.	.	TRBJ2-7	CASSALVGEQYF	TGTGCCAGTAGCGCCCTAGTCGGCGAGCAGTACTTC
TRBV7-6	.	many	TRBJ2-2	CASSFLGETGELFF	TGTGCCAGCAGCTTCCTCGGGGAGACCGGGGAGCTGTTTTTT
TRBV29-1	.	few	TRBJ2-5	CSVEEEEETQYF	TGCAGCGTTGAGGAGGAGGAAGAGACCCAGTACTTC
TRBV19	TRBD1	.	TRBJ2-1	CASTDWDRGHNEQFF	TGTGCCAGTACCGATTGGGACAGGGGACACAATGAGCAGTTCTTC
TRBV15	TRBD1	.	TRBJ1-5	CATSRLETGGNQPQHF	TGTGCCACCAGCAGGCTTGAGACAGGGGGCAATCAGCCCCAGCATTTT
TRBV7-9	.	few	TRBJ1-2	CASSDRINYGYTF	TGTGCCAGCAGCGACAGAATTAACTATGGCTACACCTTC
TRBV7-9	.	few	TRBJ1-4	CASSQTVYEKLFF	TGTGCCAGCAGCCAAACCGTGTATGAAAAACTGTTTTTT
TRBV2	TRBD1	once	TRBJ1-2	CASSGQGLNYGYTF	TGTGCCAGCAGTGGACAGGGCCTGAACTATGGCTACACCTTC
TRBV12-5	TRBD2	.	TRBJ2-5	CASGTGGEETQYF	TGTGCTAGTGGAACGGGGGGAGAAGAGACCCAGTACTTC
TRBV29-1	.	.	TRBJ2-1	CSVAWGAPDNEQFF	TGCAGCGTTGCTTGGGGGGCTCCTGACAATGAGCAGTTCTTC
TRBV2	.	.	TRBJ2-3	CASSGLGRTDTQYF	TGTGCCAGCAGTGGCCTGGGGCGCACAGATACGCAGTATTTT